This T cell receptor (beta chain) appears in the sequencing data of a study of T cells in Graves' hyperthyroidism and ophthalmopathy (dated by TCRdb to between 2018 and 2020). In the study overall: Peripheral blood samples were taken at initial diagnosis, before any treatment was given. To identify TCR V-J signatures that set the groups apart, the researchers used a discovery cohort of 100 or so patients, made up of around 42 with Graves' ophthalmopathy and approximately 57 with stable Graves' hyperthyroidism. An independent validation cohort of around 19 hyperthyroidism patients and more than 15 patients who later progressed to ophthalmopathy tested prospective prediction of ophthalmopathy. The 100 discovery patients were randomly split 7:3 into training and test sets. In more than five Graves' hyperthyroidism patients, the study also compared T-cell repertoires from thyroid tissue with T-cell repertoires from blood. After blood sampling, hyperthyroidism patients were treated with methimazole at a starting dose of 30 mg daily, and ophthalmopathy patients were treated with high-dose intravenous methylprednisolone. TCR Vbeta CDR3 sequencing of roughly 140 peripheral blood samples (roughly 43 ophthalmopathy, 75 hyperthyroidism and about 17 progressor patients) is reported in the paper.

What the research found in general, with its limitations: Blood samples also contained most of the expanded thyroid clonotypes (frequency above 0.001), which suggests that blood repertoires may reflect thyroid immune responses. In validation, progression to ophthalmopathy was predicted by the model with roughly 69% sensitivity and approximately 78% specificity, a median of approximately 6.5 months before onset. Ophthalmopathy was separated from stable hyperthyroidism by a 13 V-J signature model, with just over 85% sensitivity and 81% to 83% specificity obtained in cross-validation and 80%/75% obtained in testing. No statistical method was used to set the sample size in advance, and investigators knew the group allocation.

This clonotype appeared a few times. Its antigen remains unidentified. No much larger clone exists at a distance of one base, and base qualities are not known. Hyperthyroidism patients were newly diagnosed, had a disease duration of under 2 months, and were aged 18 to 65 years. Exclusion was applied to patients with uncontrolled infections, other autoimmune diseases, pregnancy or lactation. Clinical symptoms, serum thyroxine and TRAb, thyroid ultrasound, and orbital computed tomography formed the basis for the diagnoses. Blood from progressor patients was collected at the time of first diagnosis with hyperthyroidism, before any ophthalmopathy symptoms had appeared. Ficoll-Paque density gradient centrifugation was used to isolate PBMCs from approximately 10 ml of fresh peripheral blood. Patients classed as progressors first received a Graves' hyperthyroidism diagnosis and then went on to develop ophthalmopathy during follow-up. Total RNA was extracted using Trizol reagent, and RNA quality was assessed on an Agilent 2100 Bioanalyzer.

CDR1 is given as MNHNS and CDR2 as SASEGT, both from the germline V gene. At the junction V is shortened by 5 bases and J by 4 bases, with 14 bases in between. CDR3 length: 14 amino acids, cysteine to phenylalanine. The read is trimmed to its CDR3 DNA, 42 bases read in frame from base 1. The TCR beta CDR3 regions were amplified from RNA transcripts. The TCR CDR3 was subjected to a first round of RT-PCR using the HTBI primer set and the Qiagen OneStep RT-PCR kit. The libraries were constructed in a second round of multiplex PCR and then size-selected and purified. Libraries were sequenced paired-end with 100 bp reads on an Illumina HiSeq2000. In the original analysis: SOAPnuke was used to process the raw data, throwing out any read that contained adapters or uncalled bases, had a mean Phred below 15, or lacked an exact constant-primer or identifier match. High-quality paired reads were merged with COPE v1.2.5, and unique nucleotide sequences were defined as clonotypes. MiTCR v1.1 was used to align the clonotypes against IMGT TRBV, TRBD and TRBJ reference segments. Analysis was restricted to V-J combinations with a frequency above 0.0001, which covered about 99% of repertoires. The TCS score was defined as F50 (clonal expansion) divided by E x V (chaos), with BLOSUM62-based TCRdist calculated between CDR3 peptides within each V-J. Welch's t-statistics and random forest reduced roughly 540 V-J features to under 15, which were used in a naive Bayes classifier (R e1071). Clones were called with MiXCR by TCRdb after fastp trimmed the public reads at Q25, and only in-frame beta chains were retained. Entries are consolidated by CDR3 protein sequence, retaining the most common genes and DNA. Here the V and J calls rest on TCRdb's processing, not on the authors' analysis. The sample table lists about 290,000 distinct CDR3 sequences, 13% of them with a count of one. Almost 8% of the sample goes to the ten largest clones.

Recombination joined TRBV6-1 with TRBJ1-2; the D gene is not confidently resolved. The sequence derives from a young woman with Graves' hyperthyroidism that later progressed to Graves' ophthalmopathy. Sequences were obtained from blood. CDR3 sequence: CASSYDTRVYGYTF. Read as DNA, the sequence is TGTGCCAGCAGTTATGATACGAGGGTCTATGGCTACACCTTC.